This record looks at one T cell receptor beta chain sequence and its context. The target antigen is unknown. The data belong to a study of T cell responses to AZD1222 COVID-19 vaccine. V was pared by 7 bases and J by 1 base, with 13 bases between. The CDR3 totals 14 residues. Germline V gene lookup returns CDR1 SNHLY and CDR2 FYNNEI. TCRdb keeps only in-frame clones here, not all; method: immunoSEQ multiplex PCR. This repertoire shows roughly 150,000 clones, approximately 88% found once; its top ten account for around 2.2%. Study-wide results and limits: None of the repertoires were sampled until the peak T cell response had passed. Unmutated regions of variants are reportedly targeted by nearly half of spike-specific TCRs.

The sequencing used peripheral blood, collected on day 0 of AZD1222 vaccination. The V call is TRBV2, the J call TRBJ1-1; a possible D gene is TRBD1 (6 bases). The sequence derives from an adult in good health. The CDR3 nucleotides are TGTGCCAGCAATGTCCGGGACACGAACACTGAAGCTTTCTTT. Its protein product is CASNVRDTNTEAFF.